Shown below are 21 T cell receptor beta chains from a single sample sequenced in a study of beta chain features in type 1 diabetes. Findings of the study overall: Moderate but significant shortening of TCRB CDR3s was recorded in all four CD4+ subsets from Type 1 diabetes patients.

Their cognate antigens are unknown. Sequencing targeted expressed TCRB transcripts, as all isolated RNA had been reverse transcribed. Generated by immunoSEQ multiplex PCR, the TCRdb table keeps only in-frame clones and is missing some. The sample comprises approximately 160,000 clones, about a tenth of which are singletons, and roughly 0.5% rests with the top ten. Sequenced sample: central memory CD4+ T cells from blood. The receptors were gathered from a man aged 25 to 45 with type 1 diabetes.

This clone was seen a handful of times. The CDR3 region is CASSPGQGRTGELFF. In DNA form, the CDR3 reads TGTGCCAGCAGCCCAGGACAGGGGCGGACCGGGGAGCTGTTTTTT. The V call is TRBV5-4, the J call TRBJ2-2; 9 bases line up with TRBD1. In germline, CDR1 is SGHNT, CDR2 YYREEE (reference sequence). This CDR3 contains 15 residues. Trimming took 4 bases from V and 5 from J; bases not matched to a gene: 6.

The chain employs TRBV29-1 and TRBJ1-1; D ambiguous. V was pared by 6 bases and J by 9 bases, with 14 bases between. Per the germline V gene, CDR1 is SQVTM and CDR2 is ANQGSEA. The CDR3 has 11 residues. This CDR3 reads CSVVEGRKAFF. CDR3 nucleotide sequence: TGCAGCGTAGTCGAAGGCAGGAAAGCTTTCTTT. Full variable domain (rest looked up from reference TRBV29-1 and TRBJ1-1): SAVISQKPSRDICQRGTSLTIQCQVDSQVTMMFWYRQQPGQSLTLIATANQGSEATYESGFVIDKFPISRPNLTFSTLTVSNMSPEDSSIYLCSVVEGRKAFFGQGTRLTVV.

This clone was detected a few times. V is TRBV5-1 and J is TRBJ2-7; 9 bases fit TRBD1. This CDR3 region has 14 residues. Germline assignment: CDR1 SGHRS and CDR2 YFSETQ. V shed 3 bases and J 2 bases; nucleotides not matched to a gene: 3. The CDR3, as DNA: TGCGCCAGCAGCTCGGACAGGGGCACCTACGAGCAGTACTTC. Its protein product is CASSSDRGTYEQYF.

The CDR3 DNA follows: TGTGCCAGCAGTTCAGGGCTCTCTGGAAACACCATATATTTT. Protein: CASSSGLSGNTIYF. The chain joins TRBV6-5 to TRBJ1-3; tentative D call: TRBD1 (5 bases). From germline, CDR1 is MNHEY and CDR2 SVGAGI. The CDR3 runs to 14 residues. Trimming pared 4 bases from V and 0 bases from J, leaving 7 bases between.

This sequence joins TRBV7-2 and TRBJ1-2; 7 bases line up with TRBD1. Germline V gives CDR1 SGHTA, CDR2 FQGNSA. Trimming cost V 5 bases and J 4 bases; bases outside gene matches: 4. This CDR3 is built from 13 residues. The DNA for the CDR3 is TGTGCCAGCAGCGCGGGACAGAGCTATGGCTACACCTTC. Its protein product is CASSAGQSYGYTF.

This clone was detected a few times. V is TRBV7-9 and J is TRBJ1-3; D not certain. Germline V gives CDR1 SEHNR, CDR2 FQNEAQ (reference sequence). The CDR3 contains 15 residues. V dropped 5 bases and J dropped 3 bases, with 14 bases sitting between them. The CDR3 coding sequence is TGTGCCAGCAGCCGGGAATCTGGAGGTGGAAACACCATATATTTT. It specifies CASSRESGGGNTIYF. The complete variable domain, with remaining parts taken from reference TRBV7-9 and TRBJ1-3, reads DTGVSQNPRHKITKRGQNVTFRCDPISEHNRLYWYRQTLGQGPEFLTYFQNEAQLEKSRLLSDRFSAERPKGSFSTLEIQRTEQGDSAMYLCASSRESGGGNTIYFGEGSWLTVV.

This clone was detected only a few times. The J gene is TRBJ1-3, the V gene TRBV7-2; D is perhaps TRBD1 (6 bases). The CDR3 is 14 residues long. CDR1 is SGHTA and CDR2 is FQGNSA in the germline V gene. V dropped 3 bases and J dropped 3 bases, with 9 bases sitting between them. The CDR3 loop reads CASSLSGVGNTIYF. The CDR3 DNA sequence: TGTGCCAGCAGCTTGTCAGGGGTTGGAAACACCATATATTTT.

This chain uses TRBV4-2 with TRBJ1-1; D is undetermined. This CDR3 has 15 residues. Trimming left V 3 bases short and J 0 bases short, with 11 bases between. Germline V gene sequence: CDR1 LGHNA, CDR2 YNFKEQ. The DNA for the CDR3 is TGTGCCAGCAGCCAGTTGAACGGGATGAACACTGAAGCTTTCTTT. It specifies CASSQLNGMNTEAFF.

This clone was picked up a small number of times. The chain joins TRBV28 to TRBJ1-1; D is undetermined. Trimming removed 7 bases from V and 4 bases from J, with 19 bases in between. The CDR3 runs to 15 residues. Germline loops: CDR1 MDHEN, CDR2 SYDVKM. The DNA for the CDR3 is TGTGCCAGCACCCTGGCCCGGGAAAGTCGCACTGAAGCTTTCTTT. This encodes CASTLARESRTEAFF.

V gene TRBV7-9 combines with J gene TRBJ2-5; 13 bases are shared with TRBD2. The CDR3 runs to 15 residues. The V gene's germline CDR1 is SEHNR and CDR2 FQNEAQ (reference sequence). V shed 5 bases, J shed 4 bases, and the junction held 4 bases outside the gene matches. The CDR3 DNA sequence: TGTGCCAGCAGCCGGACTAGCGGGAGCGGAGAGACCCAGTACTTC. It is translated as CASSRTSGSGETQYF.

This clone came up a few times. This chain links TRBV2 with TRBJ2-2; 10 nucleotides align to TRBD2. V shed 10 bases and J 5 bases; nucleotides not matched to a gene: 19. Germline values: CDR1 SNHLY, CDR2 FYNNEI. CDR3 length: 18 residues. CDR3: CATPRSLAGEQWTGELFF. CDR3 bases: TGTGCCACCCCCCGGTCGCTAGCGGGAGAACAATGGACCGGGGAGCTGTTTTTT.

This clone was counted only a few times. The junction departs from the called germline gene at one end, perhaps through a read error. V gene TRBV2 combines with J gene TRBJ1-5; TRBD1 matches at 7 bases. Germline V gives CDR1 SNHLY, CDR2 FYNNEI. CDR3 size: 14 residues. The CDR3 DNA reads as TGTGCCAGCAGCGAAGGGCAGGGGGTGACGCCCCAGCATTTT. Its protein product is CASSEGQGVTPQHF.

This clone turned up a few times. V and J are TRBV5-1 and TRBJ2-7; 7 bases match TRBD2. V was clipped by 0 bases and J by 6 bases; unmatched bases: 6. The CDR3 sequence is 14 residues long. Per germline, CDR1 SGHRS and CDR2 YFSETQ. Here the CDR3 DNA reads TGCGCCAGCAGCTTGGGTCCTAGCGGTGGCGAGCAGTACTTC. Encoded protein: CASSLGPSGGEQYF.

The gene calls are TRBV7-2 and TRBJ2-1; 7 bases agree with TRBD2. This CDR3 contains 16 residues. The V and J ends lost 0 bases and 6 bases, in that order; junction bases with no gene match: 8. Germline CDR1 and CDR2: SGHTA and FQGNSA. CDR3 DNA: TGTGCCAGCAGCTTAGCCCCTCTAGCGGCGGCCAATGAGCAGTTCTTC. Translated, it gives CASSLAPLAAANEQFF.

The table lists this clone with a few counts. The chain combines TRBV19 with TRBJ2-7, with a tentative D call TRBD2 (5 bases). Germline V CDR1 and CDR2: LNHDA, SQIVND (reference sequence). The CDR3 loop spans 14 amino acids. Trimming shortened V by 5 bases and J by 1 base, and 12 bases separated the two germline ends. The DNA of the CDR3 is TGTGCCAGTAGTCCATCCGAGGGTTCCTACGAGCAGTACTTC. Translating it yields CASSPSEGSYEQYF.

This chain connects TRBV19 to TRBJ2-7, with 12 nucleotides matching TRBD2. The trim removed 5 bases at V and 2 bases at J, leaving 7 bases unmatched. The CDR3 spans 16 residues. Germline-derived CDR1 and CDR2 are LNHDA and SQIVND (reference sequence). Written as DNA, the CDR3 is TGTGCCAGTAGTGGAAGACTAGCGGGAGACCCCTACGAGCAGTACTTC. Protein sequence: CASSGRLAGDPYEQYF.

The chain has TRBV2 and TRBJ2-2; perhaps TRBD2 as D (5 bases). In germline, CDR1 is SNHLY, CDR2 FYNNEI. The CDR3 length is 13 residues. V dropped 6 bases and J dropped 5 bases, with 10 bases sitting between them. CDR3 in DNA: TGTGCCAGCAGCGTGGACTGGACCGGGGAGCTGTTTTTT. Its translation is CASSVDWTGELFF.

This clone was counted a few times. V and J are TRBV25-1 and TRBJ2-5, with unresolved D. CDR3 size: 13 residues. The germline gives CDR1 MGHDK, CDR2 SYGVNS. Trimming pared 8 bases from V and 2 bases from J, leaving 12 bases between. Written as DNA, the CDR3 is TGTGCCAGCTCATCTGCAGTACAAGAGACCCAGTACTTC. It codes for CASSSAVQETQYF.

The chain links TRBV7-6 to TRBJ2-3, with 13 bases that match TRBD2. This CDR3 is 16 amino acids long. V lost 5 bases, J lost 4 bases, and 6 bases stayed unmatched. Germline CDR1 reads SGHVS; CDR2 reads FNYEAQ. The chain's CDR3 is CASSPRTSGSSDTQYF. The CDR3 region has the DNA TGTGCCAGCAGCCCGCGGACTAGCGGGAGCTCAGATACGCAGTATTTT.

The table lists this clone with a few counts. The J gene is TRBJ2-3, the V gene TRBV28; the match to TRBD2 covers 7 bases. V lost 5 bases and J lost 6; bases outside the gene matches: 8. CDR3 size: 14 residues. Germline V gene sequence: CDR1 MDHEN, CDR2 SYDVKM. CDR3 residues: CASSGRVSLDTQYF. The CDR3 nucleotides are TGTGCCAGCAGTGGGAGGGTTTCGTTGGATACGCAGTATTTT.

The rearrangement joins TRBV2 to TRBJ2-1; D is uncertain. In germline, CDR1 is SNHLY, CDR2 FYNNEI. The CDR3 totals 11 residues. Trimming took off 4 bases at V and 9 bases at J, with 7 bases between the two ends. The CDR3 DNA reads TGTGCCAGCAGTGTGGAGAGTGAGCAGTTCTTC. It is translated as CASSVESEQFF.